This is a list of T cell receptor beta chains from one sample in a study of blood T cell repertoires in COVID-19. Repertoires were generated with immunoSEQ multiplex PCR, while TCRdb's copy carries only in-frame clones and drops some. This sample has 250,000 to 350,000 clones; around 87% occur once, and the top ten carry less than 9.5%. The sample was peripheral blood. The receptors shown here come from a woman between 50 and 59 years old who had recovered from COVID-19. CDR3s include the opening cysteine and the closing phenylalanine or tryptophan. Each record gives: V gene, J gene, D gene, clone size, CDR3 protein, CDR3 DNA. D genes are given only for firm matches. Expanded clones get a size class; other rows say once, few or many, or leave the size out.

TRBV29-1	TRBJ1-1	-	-	CSVPPGNTEAFF	TGCAGCGTTCCCCCGGGGAACACTGAAGCTTTCTTT
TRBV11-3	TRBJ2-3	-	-	CASSAHTTDTQYF	TGTGCCAGCAGCGCCCACACCACAGATACGCAGTATTTT
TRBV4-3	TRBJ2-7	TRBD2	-	CASSQDPYRLAGEGNYEQYF	TGCGCCAGCAGCCAAGACCCTTATCGACTAGCGGGAGAGGGGAATTACGAGCAGTACTTC
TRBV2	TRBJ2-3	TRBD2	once	CASRSGIATDTQYF	TGTGCCAGCAGGAGCGGGATTGCCACAGATACGCAGTATTTT
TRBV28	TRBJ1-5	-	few	CASSFPFQPQHF	TGTGCCAGCAGTTTTCCGTTTCAGCCCCAGCATTTT
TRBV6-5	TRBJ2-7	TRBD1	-	CASSRDRGLSEQYF	TGTGCCAGCAGTCGAGACAGGGGGCTAAGCGAGCAGTACTTC
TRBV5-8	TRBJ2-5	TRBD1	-	CASSLGGQGTETQYF	TGTGCCAGCAGCTTGGGTGGACAGGGCACGGAGACCCAGTACTTC
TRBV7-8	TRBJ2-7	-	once	CASSWGGGYEQYF	TGTGCCAGCAGCTGGGGGGGCGGCTACGAGCAGTACTTC
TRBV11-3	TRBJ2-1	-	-	CASSLDFTGIYNEQFF	TGTGCCAGCAGCTTAGATTTTACGGGTATTTACAATGAGCAGTTCTTC
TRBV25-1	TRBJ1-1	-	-	CASSVGQSKAFF	TGTGCCAGCAGTGTAGGACAGTCTAAAGCTTTCTTT
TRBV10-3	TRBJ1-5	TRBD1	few	CAISETGVDNQPQHF	TGTGCCATCAGTGAAACAGGGGTTGACAATCAGCCCCAGCATTTT
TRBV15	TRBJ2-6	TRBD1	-	CATSRDRGAPGANVLTF	TGTGCCACCAGCAGGGACAGGGGCGCGCCTGGGGCCAACGTCCTGACTTTC